The 20 T cell receptor beta chains below all came from one sample that was sequenced in a study of regulatory T cells in long-lasting Graves disease. TCR beta libraries were built with iRepertoire HTBI primers and Arm-PCR of CDR3 regions. Using its own MiXCR run on the multiplex PCR reads, TCRdb lists one record per CDR3 protein. This sample has about 220,000 distinct CDR3 sequences; roughly 18% occur once, and the top ten carry 10% to 15%. The time point: newly diagnosed GD, antithyroid drugs for less than 3 months. The TCR library used RNA extracted from PBMCs. This sample was also put to use in a study of T cells in Graves' hyperthyroidism and ophthalmopathy.

Sequenced here: peripheral blood mononuclear cells (PBMCs), sampled at new diagnosis, from a patient treated with antithyroid drugs. Source of these receptors: a woman aged 25 to 45 with Graves disease.

Note on this clonotype: This likely comes from a read error, as the CDR3 has no conserved phenylalanine or tryptophan at its end. The V and J genes are TRBV18 and TRBJ1-2; unclear D gene. Per germline, CDR1 KGHSH and CDR2 LQKENI. V was cut by 8 bases and J by 3 bases, with 16 bases left in between. The CDR3 runs 14 residues. The CDR3 DNA reads TGTGCCAGCCGCGAGGGTGCGAACGACTATGGCTACACCGTC. Its protein product is CASREGANDYGYTV.

As concerns this clonotype: A much more abundant neighbour one base away suggests this may be a read error. The chain uses TRBV10-3 and TRBJ2-3; TRBD1 matches at 10 bases. The CDR3 extends over 15 amino acids. Germline CDR1 ENHRY, CDR2 SYGVKD. J lost 4 bases, V lost 5 bases, and 6 bases had no gene match. The CDR3 DNA is TGTGCCATCAGTTACACCGGACAGGGGGCAGATACGCAGTATTTT. Its translation is CAISYTGQGADTQYF.

This clonotype was counted ten times or more. The rearrangement joins TRBV28 to TRBJ2-7; D is undetermined. Germline V gives CDR1 MDHEN, CDR2 SYDVKM. The CDR3 extends over 14 amino acids. The ends were cut back, 6 bases at V and 4 bases at J, with 16 bases in the middle. The CDR3 DNA reads as TGTGCCAGCAGCTATTCTAGTGGGTTGTACGAGCAGTACTTC. Protein: CASSYSSGLYEQYF.

This clonotype was seen many times. The gene calls are TRBV28 and TRBJ2-3; 15 nucleotides match TRBD2. Germline values: CDR1 MDHEN, CDR2 SYDVKM. CDR3 length: 18 residues. After removal of 4 bases from V and 4 bases from J, the junction contained 9 bases not matched to a gene. This CDR3 reads CASSSGLAGGSPPDTQYF. The CDR3 bases are TGTGCCAGCAGTTCGGGACTAGCGGGAGGATCCCCTCCAGATACGCAGTATTTT.

This clonotype was recorded at least ten times. V and J are TRBV19 and TRBJ2-1; 12 positions agree with TRBD2. CDR1 is LNHDA and CDR2 is SQIVND in the germline V gene (reference sequence). The CDR3 sequence is 19 residues long. With 4 bases clipped from V and 2 bases from J, the junction kept 12 bases outside the gene matches. CDR3 loop: CASSNPLAGGKRTYNEQFF. Written as DNA, the CDR3 is TGTGCCAGTAGTAACCCCCTAGCGGGAGGGAAAAGGACCTACAATGAGCAGTTCTTC.

This clonotype was counted at least ten times. The chain recombines TRBV2 with TRBJ1-1, with a possible D match to TRBD1 (5 bases). Trimming shortened V by 4 bases and J by 5 bases, and 11 bases separated the two germline ends. CDR3 length: 13 residues. Germline CDR1 is SNHLY and CDR2 is FYNNEI. The chain's CDR3 is CASSAQGYTEAFF. The DNA for the CDR3 is TGTGCCAGCAGTGCCCAGGGATATACTGAAGCTTTCTTT.

A remark on this clonotype: A read error may account for a junction end that differs from germline. The chain is built from TRBV3-1 and TRBJ1-2; D unresolved. The germline V gene has CDR1 LGHDT and CDR2 YNNKEL (reference sequence). This CDR3 is built from 13 residues. This CDR3 reads CASSHTPSLGYTF. CDR3 in DNA: TGCGCCAGCAGCCACACTCCCAGTCTAGGCTACACCTTC.

The chain couples TRBV2 to TRBJ2-5, with TRBD1 matching over 7 bases. There are 14 residues in the CDR3. With 6 bases clipped from V and 2 bases from J, the junction kept 6 bases outside the gene matches. CDR1 and CDR2 from the germline V gene are SNHLY and FYNNEI. This CDR3 is CASSVQGIQETQYF. CDR3 coding DNA: TGTGCCAGCAGCGTACAGGGGATACAAGAGACCCAGTACTTC.

Only a few counts were recorded for this clonotype. This chain connects TRBV11-2 to TRBJ2-7; TRBD1 agrees at 9 bases. The junction had 4 bases not matched to a gene; V was cut back by 1 base and J by 3 bases. CDR1 and CDR2 (germline): SGHAT, FQNNGV. CDR3 size: 15 residues. The CDR3, as DNA: TGTGCCAGCAGCTTAGTGGGACAGGGAGACTACGAGCAGTACTTC. It translates to CASSLVGQGDYEQYF.

This clonotype occurred many times. CDR3 region: CASILEGGLNTEAFF. The CDR3 DNA sequence: TGTGCCAGCATCCTAGAAGGGGGTCTAAACACTGAAGCTTTCTTT. The rearrangement joins TRBV6-1 to TRBJ1-1; D might be TRBD1 (6 bases). The CDR3 extends over 15 amino acids. The germline V and J ends were trimmed by 7 bases and 2 bases, with 17 bases remaining between them. CDR1 is MNHNS and CDR2 is SASEGT in the germline V gene.

This clonotype came up many times. The chain uses TRBV12-3 or TRBV12-4 and TRBJ2-7; 8 positions agree with TRBD1. Trimming cost V 6 bases and J 3 bases; bases outside gene matches: 4. There are 13 residues in the CDR3. CDR3 amino acids: CASSRDRNYEQYF. The CDR3 nucleotides are TGTGCCAGCAGCCGGGACAGGAACTACGAGCAGTACTTC.

Comment on this clonotype: Since a much larger clone is just one base distant, this may be a read error. This CDR3 fails to terminate in the conserved phenylalanine or tryptophan, so it likely reflects a read error. The chain recombines TRBV18 with TRBJ2-3; D might be TRBD2 (6 bases). Trimming cost V 4 bases and J 1 base, with 12 bases left between them. The CDR3 length is 15 residues. Germline CDR1 and CDR2: KGHSH and LQKENI. CDR3 sequence reads: CASSLVGGGTDTQYS. For the CDR3, the DNA is TGTGCCAGCTCACTCGTGGGAGGCGGCACAGATACGCAGTATTCT.

The CDR3 coding sequence is TGTGCCAGCAGCGTAGACAGATCCTACAATGAGCAGTTCTTC. It translates to CASSVDRSYNEQFF. V and J are TRBV9 and TRBJ2-1; D call uncertain. Germline V gene sequence: CDR1 SGDLS, CDR2 YYNGEE. Trimming pared 0 bases from V and 1 base from J, leaving 5 bases between. The CDR3 length is 14 residues.

This clonotype came up many times. The rearrangement uses TRBV9 and TRBJ1-4; TRBD1 agrees at 9 bases. V was pared by 0 bases and J by 2 bases, with 8 bases of the junction left unmatched. Germline V lookup: CDR1 SGDLS, CDR2 YYNGEE. There are 18 residues in the CDR3. The CDR3 nucleotides read TGTGCCAGCAGCGTAGGTTCGACAGGGGGTGATACTAATGAAAAACTGTTTTTT. It codes for CASSVGSTGGDTNEKLFF. Supplemented by reference TRBV9 and TRBJ1-4, the full variable domain reads DSGVTQTPKHLITATGQRVTLRCSPRSGDLSVYWYQQSLDQGLQFLIQYYNGEERAKGNILERFSAQQFPDLHSELNLSSLELGDSALYFCASSVGSTGGDTNEKLFFGSGTQLSVL.

This clonotype showed up many times. The chain recombines TRBV19 with TRBJ2-2; 8 bases map to TRBD1. With 6 bases clipped from V and 3 bases from J, the junction kept 3 bases outside the gene matches. The germline V gene encodes CDR1 LNHDA and CDR2 SQIVND (reference sequence). The CDR3 totals 14 residues. CDR3 amino acids: CASRLQGDTGELFF. The CDR3 DNA reads as TGTGCCAGTAGACTACAGGGGGACACCGGGGAGCTGTTTTTT.

The rearrangement links TRBV2 to TRBJ2-7, with 10 positions matching TRBD1. Germline V gene data show CDR1 as SNHLY and CDR2 as FYNNEI. Losses at the gene ends were 5 bases for V and 2 bases for J; bases not matched to a gene: 3. CDR3 length: 14 residues. The CDR3 DNA sequence: TGTGCCAGCAGTACCGACAGGGGGCCCTACGAGCAGTACTTC. Amino acids: CASSTDRGPYEQYF.

This clonotype was detected ten times or more. This chain connects TRBV30 to TRBJ2-5; D is uncertain. This CDR3 is built from 12 residues. Germline V gene lookup returns CDR1 GTSNPN and CDR2 SVGIG (reference sequence). Trimming pared 3 bases from V and 1 base from J, leaving 6 bases between. CDR3 in amino acids: CAWSFVQETQYF. The CDR3 coding sequence is TGTGCCTGGAGCTTTGTCCAAGAGACCCAGTACTTC.

This clonotype was observed at least ten times. The V call is TRBV28, the J call TRBJ2-3, with 10 bases fitting TRBD2. Trimming took 4 bases from V and 4 from J; bases not matched to a gene: 5. The CDR3 length is 15 residues. The germline CDR1 and CDR2 sequences are MDHEN and SYDVKM. The CDR3 DNA follows: TGTGCCAGCAGTTACTATAGCGGGGGGTCAGATACGCAGTATTTT. Translating gives CASSYYSGGSDTQYF.

Concerning this clonotype itself: A far more abundant clone sits one base away, making this likely a read error. This chain connects TRBV12-3 or TRBV12-4 to TRBJ1-1, with no clear D. The V end was cut by 5 bases, the J end by 1 base, with 8 bases between. CDR3 length equals 13 residues. CDR3 DNA sequence: TGTGCCAGCAGTGCAGAGGAGAACACTGAAGCTTTCTTT. It yields the protein CASSAEENTEAFF.

This clonotype came up a few times. The chain is built from TRBV19 and TRBJ1-5; possibly TRBD1 for D (6 bases). The CDR3 has 15 amino acids. V shed 3 bases and J shed 1 base, with 10 bases lying between them. Germline assignment: CDR1 LNHDA and CDR2 SQIVND (reference sequence). The CDR3 DNA reads as TGTGCCAGTAGTATCGACCAGGGGAGCAATCAGCCCCAGCATTTT. Translation gives CASSIDQGSNQPQHF.